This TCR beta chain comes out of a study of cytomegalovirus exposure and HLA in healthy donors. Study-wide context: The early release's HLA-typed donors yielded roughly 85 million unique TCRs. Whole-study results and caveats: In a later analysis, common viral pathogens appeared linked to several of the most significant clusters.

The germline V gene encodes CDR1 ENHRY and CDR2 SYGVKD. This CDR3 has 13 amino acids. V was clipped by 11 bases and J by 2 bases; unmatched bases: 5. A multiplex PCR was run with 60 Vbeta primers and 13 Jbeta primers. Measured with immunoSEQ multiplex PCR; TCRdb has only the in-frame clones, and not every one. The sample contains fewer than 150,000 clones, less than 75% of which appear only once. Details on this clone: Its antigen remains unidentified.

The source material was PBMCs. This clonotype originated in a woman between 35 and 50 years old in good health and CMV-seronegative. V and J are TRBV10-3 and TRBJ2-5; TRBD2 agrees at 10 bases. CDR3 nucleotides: TGTGCCTCCCTAGCGGGAGTTCAAGAGACCCAGTACTTC. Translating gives CASLAGVQETQYF.